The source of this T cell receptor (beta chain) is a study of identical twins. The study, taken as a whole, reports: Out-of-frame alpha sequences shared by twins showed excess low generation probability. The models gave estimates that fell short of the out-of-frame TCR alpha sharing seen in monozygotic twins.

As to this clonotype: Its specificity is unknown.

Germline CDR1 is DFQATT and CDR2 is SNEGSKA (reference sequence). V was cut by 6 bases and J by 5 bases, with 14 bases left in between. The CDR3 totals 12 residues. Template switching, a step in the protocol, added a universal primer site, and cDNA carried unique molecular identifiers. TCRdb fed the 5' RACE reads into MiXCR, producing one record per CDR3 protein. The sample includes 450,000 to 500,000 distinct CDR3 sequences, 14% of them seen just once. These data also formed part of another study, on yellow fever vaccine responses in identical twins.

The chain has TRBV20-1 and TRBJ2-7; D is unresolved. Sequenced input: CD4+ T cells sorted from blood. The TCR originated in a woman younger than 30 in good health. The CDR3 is CSAPELNHEQYF. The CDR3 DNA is TGCAGTGCCCCGGAACTAAACCACGAGCAGTACTTC.